Presented here are 11 T cell receptor beta chains from one specimen sequenced in a study of T cell repertoires in cytomegalovirus infection (dated by TCRdb to about 2019). The sequencer was an Illumina HiSeq 1500. In TCRdb, the public reads were trimmed at Q25 with fastp and aligned with MiXCR, with productive beta chains retained. Each entry merges the rows of one CDR3 protein and shows their most common DNA and genes. The sample profile shows around 550,000 distinct CDR3 sequences; approximately 25% of them were found once. Approximately 13% of the sample is taken by the ten largest. Material: PBMCs. The source of these receptors is a human donor in good health (CMV status not recorded). Some clones in this sample may be carry-over from other donors' samples.

The rearrangement links TRBV7-2 to TRBJ1-5, with a possible D match to TRBD1 (5 bases). Germline CDR1 SGHTA, CDR2 FQGNSA. V lost 4 bases and J lost 1, with 11 bases in between. This CDR3 comprises 15 residues. The CDR3 DNA follows: TGTGCCAGCAGCTCTAACCGGGACAGCAATCAGCCCCAGCATTTT. This gives the protein CASSSNRDSNQPQHF.

This clonotype showed up many times. The V gene is TRBV11-2, the J gene TRBJ2-2; D gene uncertain. The V end lost 6 bases, the J end lost 1 base, and 9 bases lay between the germline ends. The CDR3 is 14 residues long. Germline loops: CDR1 SGHAT, CDR2 FQNNGV. This CDR3 is CASSLDRNTGELFF. The DNA of the CDR3 is TGTGCCAGCAGTTTGGACCGGAACACCGGGGAGCTGTTTTTT.

V gene TRBV9 combines with J gene TRBJ2-3, with D maybe TRBD2 (5 bases). The CDR3 loop spans 15 amino acids. In germline, CDR1 is SGDLS, CDR2 YYNGEE. The germline V and J ends were trimmed by 2 bases and 0 bases, with 10 bases remaining between them. CDR3 amino acids: CASSVSSTSTDTQYF. CDR3 coding DNA: TGTGCCAGCAGCGTTTCTAGCACTAGCACAGATACGCAGTATTTT.

This clonotype was picked up a small number of times. J is TRBJ2-7 and V is TRBV6-6; maybe TRBD1 (5 bases). The CDR3 loop spans 14 amino acids. Trimming removed 5 bases at V and 3 bases at J, with 14 bases between. CDR1 and CDR2 (germline): MNHNY, SVGAGI (reference sequence). The CDR3 region is CASSRTRRIYEQYF. In nucleotides, the CDR3 is TGTGCCAGCAGTCGGACACGGAGAATCTACGAGCAGTACTTC.

The chain couples TRBV19 to TRBJ2-1, with D possibly being TRBD2 (6 bases). Germline-derived CDR1 and CDR2 are LNHDA and SQIVND (reference sequence). The length of the CDR3 is 15 residues. Between the trimmed V and J ends, which lost 1 base and 8 bases, there was a span of 15 bases. DNA for the CDR3: TGTGCCAGTAGTATAGCCGAGCGGGCCGGACATGAGCAGTTCTTC. It yields the protein CASSIAERAGHEQFF.

The J gene is TRBJ2-5, the V gene TRBV2; 8 nucleotides agree with TRBD1. This CDR3 has 14 amino acids. Germline CDR1 reads SNHLY; CDR2 reads FYNNEI. The V segment lost 6 bases and the J segment 9 bases; nucleotides outside the gene matches: 12. The CDR3 here is CASRGTGAPGAQYF. The CDR3 DNA follows: TGTGCCAGCAGGGGGACAGGAGCTCCGGGGGCCCAGTACTTC.

This clonotype has just a few counts. The rearrangement links TRBV11-2 to TRBJ2-5; 7 bases agree with TRBD1. Germline V gives CDR1 SGHAT, CDR2 FQNNGV. This CDR3 is 16 amino acids long. V lost 5 bases, J lost 5 bases, and 14 bases stayed unmatched. The CDR3, as DNA: TGTGCCAGCAGCCCCGTAGACAGGGAACTGGACGAGACCCAGTACTTC. Amino acid sequence: CASSPVDRELDETQYF.

This clonotype occurred many times. This chain connects TRBV7-2 to TRBJ2-3, with TRBD2 matching over 8 bases. Germline V gene data show CDR1 as SGHTA and CDR2 as FQGNSA. The V gene end was trimmed by 5 bases and the J gene end by 1 base; junction bases not matched to a gene: 8. This CDR3 comprises 16 residues. Here the CDR3 reads CASSLLLGLGTDTQYF. The CDR3 DNA is TGTGCCAGCAGCCTACTATTGGGACTAGGCACAGATACGCAGTATTTT.

This clonotype was picked up a small number of times. The chain couples TRBV7-6 to TRBJ1-4, with D uncertain. The CDR3 has 15 amino acids. V lost 5 bases and J 3 bases, leaving 13 bases between the germline ends. Germline CDR1 SGHVS, CDR2 FNYEAQ. CDR3 loop: CASSPHSVPNEKLFF. The CDR3 DNA reads TGTGCCAGCAGCCCACATAGCGTCCCTAATGAAAAACTGTTTTTT.

A remark on this clonotype: Being one base from a much bigger clone, this may be a read error. V and J are TRBV28 and TRBJ1-5; 8 nucleotides agree with TRBD2. Judging by the DNA end, TRBJ2-3 fits better; the J call may be wrong. CDR1 is MDHEN, CDR2 SYDVKM, per germline. The CDR3 runs to 16 residues. The CDR3 here is CASSFPGGGGSQPQYF. In nucleotides, the CDR3 is TGTGCCAGCAGTTTTCCCGGGGGGGGGGGCAGTCAGCCCCAGTATTTT.

This clonotype was counted between two and nine times. This chain joins TRBV19 and TRBJ1-5; TRBD1 matches 10 bases. Germline CDR1 reads LNHDA; CDR2 reads SQIVND (reference sequence). The V gene end was trimmed by 7 bases and the J gene end by 5 bases; junction bases not matched to a gene: 2. CDR3 length: 13 amino acids. CDR3 bases: TGTGCCAGTAAGGGGACAGGGGATCAGCCCCAGCATTTT. Protein: CASKGTGDQPQHF. Combining the CDR3 with reference TRBV19 and TRBJ1-5 gives the whole variable domain DGGITQSPKYLFRKEGQNVTLSCEQNLNHDAMYWYRQDPGQGLRLIYYSQIVNDFQKGDIAEGYSVSREKKESFPLTVTSAQKNPTAFYLCASKGTGDQPQHFGDGTRLSIL.